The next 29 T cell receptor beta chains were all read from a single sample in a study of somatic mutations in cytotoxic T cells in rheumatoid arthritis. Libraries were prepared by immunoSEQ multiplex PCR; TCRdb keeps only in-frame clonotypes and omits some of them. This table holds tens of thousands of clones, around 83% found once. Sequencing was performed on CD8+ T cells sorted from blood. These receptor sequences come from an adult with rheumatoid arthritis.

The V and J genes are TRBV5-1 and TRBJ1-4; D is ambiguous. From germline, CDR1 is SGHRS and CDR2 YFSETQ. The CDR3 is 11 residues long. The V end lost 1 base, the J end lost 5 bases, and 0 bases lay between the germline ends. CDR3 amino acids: CASSLNEKLFF. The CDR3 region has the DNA TGCGCCAGCAGCTTGAATGAAAAACTGTTTTTT.

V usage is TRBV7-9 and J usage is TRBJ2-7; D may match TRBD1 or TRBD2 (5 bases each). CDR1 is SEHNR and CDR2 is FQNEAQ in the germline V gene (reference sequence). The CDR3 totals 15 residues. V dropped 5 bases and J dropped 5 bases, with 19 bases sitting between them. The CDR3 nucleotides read TGTGCCAGCAGCAGTACAGGCCCGGGGACCCACGAGCAGTACTTC. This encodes CASSSTGPGTHEQYF. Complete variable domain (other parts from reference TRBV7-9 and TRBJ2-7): DTGVSQNPRHKITKRGQNVTFRCDPISEHNRLYWYRQTLGQGPEFLTYFQNEAQLEKSRLLSDRFSAERPKGSFSTLEIQRTEQGDSAMYLCASSSTGPGTHEQYFGPGTRLTVT.

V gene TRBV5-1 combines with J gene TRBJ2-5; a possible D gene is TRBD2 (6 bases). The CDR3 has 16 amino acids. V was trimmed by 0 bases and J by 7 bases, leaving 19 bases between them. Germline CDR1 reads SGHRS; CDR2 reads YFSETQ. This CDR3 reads CASSLGGTHLGRTQYF. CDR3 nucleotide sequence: TGCGCCAGCAGCTTGGGCGGGACCCACCTTGGCCGGACCCAGTACTTC.

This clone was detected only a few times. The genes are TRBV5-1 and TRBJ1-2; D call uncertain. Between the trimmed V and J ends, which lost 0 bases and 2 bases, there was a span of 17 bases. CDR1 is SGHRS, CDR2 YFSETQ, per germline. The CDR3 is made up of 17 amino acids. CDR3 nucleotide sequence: TGCGCCAGCAGCTTGGAATTAGGGCCAGGACCCAACTATGGCTACACCTTC. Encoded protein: CASSLELGPGPNYGYTF.

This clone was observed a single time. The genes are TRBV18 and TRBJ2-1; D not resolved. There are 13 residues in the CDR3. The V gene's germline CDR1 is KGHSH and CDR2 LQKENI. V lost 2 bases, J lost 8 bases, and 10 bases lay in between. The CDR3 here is CASSPSQLHEQFF. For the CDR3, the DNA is TGTGCCAGCTCACCAAGTCAGCTTCATGAGCAGTTCTTC.

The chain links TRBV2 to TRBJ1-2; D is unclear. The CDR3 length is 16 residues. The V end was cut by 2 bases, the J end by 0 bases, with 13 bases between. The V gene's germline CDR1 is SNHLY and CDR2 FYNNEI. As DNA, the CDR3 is TGTGCCAGCAGTGAAAGGGATTGGGGAACTAACTATGGCTACACCTTC. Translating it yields CASSERDWGTNYGYTF.

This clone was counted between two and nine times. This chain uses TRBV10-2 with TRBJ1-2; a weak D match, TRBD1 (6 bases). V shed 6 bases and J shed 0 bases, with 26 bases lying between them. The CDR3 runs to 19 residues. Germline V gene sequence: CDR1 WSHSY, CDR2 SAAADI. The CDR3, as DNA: TGCGCCAGCAGAGGGACCATGGGCGGGGGGACAAGAGCTAACTATGGCTACACCTTC. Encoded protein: CASRGTMGGGTRANYGYTF.

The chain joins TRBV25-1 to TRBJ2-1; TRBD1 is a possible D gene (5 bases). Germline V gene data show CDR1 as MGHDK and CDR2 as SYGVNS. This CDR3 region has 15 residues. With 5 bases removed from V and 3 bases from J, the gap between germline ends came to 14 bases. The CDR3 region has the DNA TGTGCCAGCAGTCTCCCGGGTGGACACTACAATGAGCAGTTCTTC. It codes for CASSLPGGHYNEQFF.

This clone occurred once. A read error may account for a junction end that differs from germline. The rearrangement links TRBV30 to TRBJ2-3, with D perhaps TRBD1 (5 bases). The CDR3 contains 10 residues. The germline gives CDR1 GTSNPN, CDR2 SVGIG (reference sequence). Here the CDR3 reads CAWGAETQYF. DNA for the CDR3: TGTGCCTGGGGGGCAGAGACGCAGTATTTT.

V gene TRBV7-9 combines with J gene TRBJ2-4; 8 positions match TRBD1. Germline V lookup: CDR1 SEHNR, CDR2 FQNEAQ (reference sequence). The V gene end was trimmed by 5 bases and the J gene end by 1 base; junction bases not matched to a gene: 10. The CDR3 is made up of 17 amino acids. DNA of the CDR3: TGTGCCAGCAGCCCCGGACAGGGTCCAAGGGCCAAAAACATTCAGTACTTC. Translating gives CASSPGQGPRAKNIQYF.

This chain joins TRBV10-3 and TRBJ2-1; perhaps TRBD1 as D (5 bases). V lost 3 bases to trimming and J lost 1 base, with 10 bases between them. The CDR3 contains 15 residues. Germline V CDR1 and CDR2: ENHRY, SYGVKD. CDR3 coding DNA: TGTGCCATCAGTGAATTTAAGGGGTCCTACAATGAGCAGTTCTTC. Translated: CAISEFKGSYNEQFF.

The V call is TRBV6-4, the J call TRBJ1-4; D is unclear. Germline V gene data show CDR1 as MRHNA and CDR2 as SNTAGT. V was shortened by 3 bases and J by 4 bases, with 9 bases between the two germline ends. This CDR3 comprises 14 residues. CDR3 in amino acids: CASSEDLFNEKLFF. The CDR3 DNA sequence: TGTGCCAGCAGTGAGGACCTCTTTAATGAAAAACTGTTTTTT.

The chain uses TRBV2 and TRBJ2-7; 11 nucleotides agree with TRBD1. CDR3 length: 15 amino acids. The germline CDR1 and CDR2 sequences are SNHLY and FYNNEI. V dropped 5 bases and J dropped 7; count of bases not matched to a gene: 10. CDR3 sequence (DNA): TGTGCCAGCAGTCCCCTTGGACAGGGGGCGAGAGAGCAGTACTTC. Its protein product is CASSPLGQGAREQYF.

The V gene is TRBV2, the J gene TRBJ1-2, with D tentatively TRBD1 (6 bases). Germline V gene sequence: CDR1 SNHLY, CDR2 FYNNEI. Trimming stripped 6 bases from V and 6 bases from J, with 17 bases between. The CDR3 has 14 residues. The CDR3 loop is CASSLRTAIHGYTF. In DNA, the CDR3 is TGTGCCAGCAGCCTTAGGACAGCGATACATGGCTACACCTTC.

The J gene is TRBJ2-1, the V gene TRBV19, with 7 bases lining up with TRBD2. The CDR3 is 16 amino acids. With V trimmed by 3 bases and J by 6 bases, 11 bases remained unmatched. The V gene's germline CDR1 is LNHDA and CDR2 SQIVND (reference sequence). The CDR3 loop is CASSIKSGNVFNEQFF. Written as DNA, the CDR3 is TGTGCCAGTAGTATTAAAAGCGGGAATGTTTTCAATGAGCAGTTCTTC.

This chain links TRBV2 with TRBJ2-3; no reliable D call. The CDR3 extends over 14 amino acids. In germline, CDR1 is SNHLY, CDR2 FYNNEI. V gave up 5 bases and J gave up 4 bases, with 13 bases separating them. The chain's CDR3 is CASSPLEAPDTQYF. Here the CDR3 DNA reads TGTGCCAGCAGTCCCCTAGAAGCCCCAGATACGCAGTATTTT.

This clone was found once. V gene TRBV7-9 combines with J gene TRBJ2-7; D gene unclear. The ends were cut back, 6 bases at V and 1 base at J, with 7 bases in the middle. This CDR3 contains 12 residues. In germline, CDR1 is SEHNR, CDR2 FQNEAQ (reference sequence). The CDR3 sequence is CASSFRSYEQYF. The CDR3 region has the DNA TGTGCCAGCAGTTTCAGGTCCTACGAGCAGTACTTC.

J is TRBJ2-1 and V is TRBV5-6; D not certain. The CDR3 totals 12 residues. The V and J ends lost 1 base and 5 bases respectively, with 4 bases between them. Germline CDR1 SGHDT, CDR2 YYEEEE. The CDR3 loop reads CASSLIDNEQFF. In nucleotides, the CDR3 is TGTGCCAGCAGCTTGATCGACAATGAGCAGTTCTTC.

The CDR3 nucleotides are TGTGCCAGCAGTTACTCTGGCAATGGCTACGAGCAGTACTTC. Protein product: CASSYSGNGYEQYF. This rearrangement joins TRBV6-5 to TRBJ2-7; no firm D call. The V and J ends lost 0 bases and 3 bases respectively, with 9 bases between them. CDR1 MNHEY and CDR2 SVGAGI come from the germline V gene. This CDR3 comprises 14 residues.

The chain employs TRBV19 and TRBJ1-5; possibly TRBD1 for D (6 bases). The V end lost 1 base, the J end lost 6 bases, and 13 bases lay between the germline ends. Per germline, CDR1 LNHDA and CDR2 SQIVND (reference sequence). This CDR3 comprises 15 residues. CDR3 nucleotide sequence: TGTGCCAGTAGTATAGGGGGGGGCGCGGGTCAGCCCCAGCATTTT. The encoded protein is CASSIGGGAGQPQHF.

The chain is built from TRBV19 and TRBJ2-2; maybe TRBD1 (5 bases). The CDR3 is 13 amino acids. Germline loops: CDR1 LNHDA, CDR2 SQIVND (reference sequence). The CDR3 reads CATRQTNTGELFF. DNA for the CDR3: TGTGCGACGCGACAGACGAACACCGGGGAGCTGTTTTTT.

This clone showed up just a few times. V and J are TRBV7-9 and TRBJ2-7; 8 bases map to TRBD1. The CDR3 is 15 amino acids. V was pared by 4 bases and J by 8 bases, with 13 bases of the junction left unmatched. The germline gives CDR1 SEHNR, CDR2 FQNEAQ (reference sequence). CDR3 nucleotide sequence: TGTGCCAGCAGCTCACAACGGACAGGGCCAGGGCAGCAGTACTTC. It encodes CASSSQRTGPGQQYF.

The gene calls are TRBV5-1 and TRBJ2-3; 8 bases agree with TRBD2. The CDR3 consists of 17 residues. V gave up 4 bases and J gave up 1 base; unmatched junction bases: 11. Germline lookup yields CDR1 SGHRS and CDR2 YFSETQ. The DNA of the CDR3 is TGCGCCAGCAGCCCCGCGGGGGGTGCCGCCCGCACAGATACGCAGTATTTT. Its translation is CASSPAGGAARTDTQYF.

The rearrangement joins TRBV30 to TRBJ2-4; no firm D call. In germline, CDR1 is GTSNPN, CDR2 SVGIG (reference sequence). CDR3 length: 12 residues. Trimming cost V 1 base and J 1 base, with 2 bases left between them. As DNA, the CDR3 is TGTGCCTGGAGTGAGGCCAAAAACATTCAGTACTTC. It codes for CAWSEAKNIQYF.

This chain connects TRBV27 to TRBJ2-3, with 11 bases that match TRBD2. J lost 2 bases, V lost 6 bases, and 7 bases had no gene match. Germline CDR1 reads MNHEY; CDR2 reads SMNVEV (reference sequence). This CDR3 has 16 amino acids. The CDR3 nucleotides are TGTGCCAGCAGCCTAACTAGCGGGAGTGTCACAGATACGCAGTATTTT. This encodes CASSLTSGSVTDTQYF.

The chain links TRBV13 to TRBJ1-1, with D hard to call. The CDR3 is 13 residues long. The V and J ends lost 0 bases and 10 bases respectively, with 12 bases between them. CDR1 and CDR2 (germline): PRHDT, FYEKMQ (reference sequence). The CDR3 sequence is CASSLGARLVAFF. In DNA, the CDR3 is TGTGCCAGCAGCTTAGGGGCCAGGCTGGTAGCTTTCTTT.

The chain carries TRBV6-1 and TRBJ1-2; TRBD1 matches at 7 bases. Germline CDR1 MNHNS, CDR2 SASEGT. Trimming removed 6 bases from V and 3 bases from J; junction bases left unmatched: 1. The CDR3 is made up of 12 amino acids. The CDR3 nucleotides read TGTGCCAGCAGAGGGACAGACTATGGCTACACCTTC. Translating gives CASRGTDYGYTF.

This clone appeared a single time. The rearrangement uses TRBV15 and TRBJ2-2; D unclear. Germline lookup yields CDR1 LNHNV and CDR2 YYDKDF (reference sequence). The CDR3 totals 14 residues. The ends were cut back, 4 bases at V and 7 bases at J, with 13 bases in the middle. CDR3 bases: TGTGCCACCAGCAAGGGCCTGACGAGCGGGGAGCTGTTTTTT. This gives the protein CATSKGLTSGELFF. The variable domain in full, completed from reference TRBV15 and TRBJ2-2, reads DAMVIQNPRYQVTQFGKPVTLSCSQTLNHNVMYWYQQKSSQAPKLLFHYYDKDFNNEADTPDNFQSRRPNTSFCFLDIRSPGLGDTAMYLCATSKGLTSGELFFGEGSRLTVL.

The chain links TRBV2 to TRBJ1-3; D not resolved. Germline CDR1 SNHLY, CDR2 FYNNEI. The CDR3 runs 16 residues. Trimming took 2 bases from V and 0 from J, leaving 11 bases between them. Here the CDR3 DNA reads TGTGCCAGCAGTGAATGGCAGCCTATCTCTGGAAACACCATATATTTT. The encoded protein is CASSEWQPISGNTIYF.